The clone carrying this T cell receptor beta chain was counted ten times or more. CDR3 length: 11 residues. V shed 2 bases and J shed 8 bases, with 4 bases lying between them. These data belong to a study of early T cells in non-severe SARS-CoV-2 infection. A single record per CDR3 protein comes from TCRdb applying MiXCR to the 5' RACE reads. The repertoire includes 60,000 to 70,000 distinct CDR3 sequences, 8% to 9.5% of them detected once, and approximately 3% sits in the top ten. Sequencing input: whole blood. J is TRBJ2-1 and V is TRBV12-3 or TRBV12-4, with D unresolved. This clonotype originated in an adult who was a healthcare worker with PCR-confirmed SARS-CoV-2 infection or an uninfected control (not recorded which). The CDR3 DNA reads as TGTGCCAGCAGTTTATTGGATGAGCAGTTCTTC. Protein: CASSLLDEQFF.